This T cell receptor beta chain was obtained from a study of blood T cell repertoires in COVID-19. This clone was picked up one time. Clones were read by immunoSEQ multiplex PCR, and TCRdb kept only the in-frame ones, dropping some. The sample consists of fewer than 450,000 clones, roughly 88% of them appearing once. Trimming at V came to 4 bases and at J to 7 bases, leaving 12 bases not matched to a gene. There are 17 residues in the CDR3. Germline CDR1 reads LGHDT; CDR2 reads YNNKEL (reference sequence). This chain links TRBV3-1 (or the pseudogene TRBV3-2) with TRBJ2-1; 11 positions agree with TRBD2. The sample comprised peripheral blood. The sequence was obtained from a woman aged 45-59 years with COVID-19, enrolled during active disease. The CDR3 nucleotides read TGTGCCAGCAGCCCCCACCCACTAGCGGGGGCGAAGAATGAGCAGTTCTTC. Translated: CASSPHPLAGAKNEQFF.